This T cell receptor (beta chain) was observed in a study of T-cell reconstitution after alpha-beta-depleted transplantation in children. The CDR3 is 15 amino acids. The V end was cut by 3 bases, the J end by 0 bases, with 10 bases between. This clonotype was seen at least ten times. The library targeted TCRbeta and was prepared with unique molecular identifiers. TCRdb called the PCR reads again in MiXCR, with one record for every CDR3 protein. Altogether about 460,000 distinct CDR3 sequences are present, under 15% being singletons, with the ten largest covering approximately 5.4%. The material was PBMCs from the stem cell graft donor, obtained from the stem cell graft. The sequence derives from a human donor who donated a stem cell graft to a child with combined immunodeficiency. The V gene is TRBV12-3 or TRBV12-4, the J gene TRBJ2-3; D gene unclear. CDR3 region: CASSFDTPSTDTQYF. The CDR3 DNA sequence: TGTGCCAGCAGTTTTGACACCCCTAGCACAGATACGCAGTATTTT.